This passage covers 2 T cell receptor beta chains from one sample sequenced in a study of cytomegalovirus exposure and HLA in healthy donors (dated 2017 in TCRdb). Libraries were built with the immunoSEQ multiplex PCR assay. The multiplex PCR relied on a mix of 60 forward primers for TCR Vbeta segments and 13 reverse primers for TCR Jbeta segments. As stored in TCRdb, this immuneACCESS dataset retains in-frame rearrangements with V and J assigned. A fraction of the clones does not appear; measured against another copy, unresolved V genes explain less than half of the discrepancy, and the remainder lacks a known reason. Across this sample there are some 190,000 clones, with roughly four fifths seen only once. Less than 4% of the sample belongs to the ten largest clones. The sample taken for sequencing was PBMCs. These receptors were obtained from a woman under 40 in good health and CMV-seropositive.

The J gene is TRBJ1-3, the V gene TRBV6-1; D gene uncertain. Germline CDR1 reads MNHNS; CDR2 reads SASEGT. The CDR3 is 17 residues long. V was pared by 0 bases and J by 0 bases, with 12 bases between. The CDR3 loop is CASSEARVVSSGNTIYF. In nucleotides, the CDR3 is TGTGCCAGCAGTGAAGCGAGGGTTGTAAGCTCTGGAAACACCATATATTTT.

The table lists this clone with a few counts. CDR3 amino acids: CASSSPAGGFYEQYF. The CDR3 DNA is TGTGCCAGCAGTTCCCCAGCGGGAGGGTTCTACGAGCAGTACTTC. The chain uses TRBV27 and TRBJ2-7; 10 bases match TRBD2. Germline lookup yields CDR1 MNHEY and CDR2 SMNVEV (reference sequence). The CDR3 totals 15 residues. V was pared by 4 bases and J by 3 bases, with 6 bases of the junction left unmatched.